This note documents a single T cell receptor beta chain sequence. Original analysis: Using reference gene primer amplification, nucleated cell counts were estimated. Some clones are missing from TCRdb's copy, which holds only in-frame ones; the method was immunoSEQ multiplex PCR. The V and J calls and clone size come from that table; D and trimming were worked out from the DNA. The table shows tens of thousands of clones, with approximately 85% occurring only once. This entry belongs to a study of blood T cell repertoires in COVID-19. Overall study: Specimens from acute and convalescent COVID-19 originated in the United States, Italy and Spain. Nucleic acid was either cDNA or gDNA, and it came from T cells, B-cell-depleted T cells, or PBMCs.

From germline, CDR1 is SGHNT and CDR2 YENEEA. Trimming removed 0 bases at V and 2 bases at J, with 7 bases between. This CDR3 comprises 14 residues. This receptor was taken from a man in his 60s with active or convalescent COVID-19. The rearrangement uses TRBV11-3 and TRBJ2-5; D gene unclear. Sample: peripheral blood. The CDR3 is CASSLDPQQETQYF. The CDR3 DNA follows: TGTGCCAGCAGCTTAGATCCGCAGCAAGAGACCCAGTACTTC.